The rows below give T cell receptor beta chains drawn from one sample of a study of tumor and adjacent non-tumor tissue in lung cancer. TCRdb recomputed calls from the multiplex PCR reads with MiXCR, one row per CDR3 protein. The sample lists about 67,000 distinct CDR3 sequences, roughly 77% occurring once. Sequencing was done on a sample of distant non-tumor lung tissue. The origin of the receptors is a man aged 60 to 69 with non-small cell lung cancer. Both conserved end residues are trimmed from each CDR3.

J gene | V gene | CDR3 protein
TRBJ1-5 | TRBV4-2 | ASNHDLTSNQPQH
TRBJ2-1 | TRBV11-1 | ASEKWEGRGGQF
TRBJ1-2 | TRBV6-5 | ASSSPAGVAYGYT
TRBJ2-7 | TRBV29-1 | AVVRGDSYEQY
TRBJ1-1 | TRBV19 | ASSSGSSQDFTEAF
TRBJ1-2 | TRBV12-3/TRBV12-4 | VSSLGVGYGYT
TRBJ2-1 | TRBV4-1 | ASSQGLAGGWDEQF
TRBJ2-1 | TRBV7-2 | ASSLDRGYEQF
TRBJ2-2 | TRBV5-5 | AGTMTNTNTGELF
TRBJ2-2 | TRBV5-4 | ASSSTSVRTGELF
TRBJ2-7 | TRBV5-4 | TSRPEDPTREQY
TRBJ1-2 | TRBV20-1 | SATGRDGYT
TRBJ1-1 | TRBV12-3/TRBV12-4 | ASTGRQLNTEAF
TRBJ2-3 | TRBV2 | ASSGPRRVVDTQY
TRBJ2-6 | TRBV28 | ASSWNTSGANILT
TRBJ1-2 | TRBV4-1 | PSSQNVDRRDYGYT
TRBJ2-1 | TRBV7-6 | ASSSSGTSSSYNEQF
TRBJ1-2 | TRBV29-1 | SVGELGYGYT
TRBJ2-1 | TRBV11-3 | ASSQEEGGGNDHF
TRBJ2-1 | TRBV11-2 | ASSLDHRVEEQF